This TCR beta chain was recorded in a study of blood T cell repertoires in COVID-19. Study summary: The United States, Italy and Spain provided the acute and convalescent COVID-19 samples. Nucleic acid was either cDNA or gDNA, and it came from T cells, B-cell-depleted T cells, or PBMCs.

In the authors' workflow: From reference gene primer amplification, estimates of nucleated cell counts were derived. TCRdb keeps only in-frame clones here, not all; method: immunoSEQ multiplex PCR. That table gives V, J and clone size, and the DNA gave D and trimming. This sample has about 46,000 clones, with around 84% found just once. V shed 2 bases and J shed 6 bases, with 34 bases lying between them. Germline loops: CDR1 SGDLS, CDR2 YYNGEE. There are 21 residues in the CDR3. This sequence joins TRBV9 and TRBJ2-3; D perhaps matches TRBD2 (7 bases). This sequence was found in a man older than 75 with active COVID-19. Sequenced: peripheral blood. The CDR3 is CASSVPRAGARAGDGVDTQYF. Written as DNA, the CDR3 is TGTGCCAGCAGCGTCCCCCGGGCGGGGGCTCGGGCGGGAGATGGTGTGGATACGCAGTATTTT.